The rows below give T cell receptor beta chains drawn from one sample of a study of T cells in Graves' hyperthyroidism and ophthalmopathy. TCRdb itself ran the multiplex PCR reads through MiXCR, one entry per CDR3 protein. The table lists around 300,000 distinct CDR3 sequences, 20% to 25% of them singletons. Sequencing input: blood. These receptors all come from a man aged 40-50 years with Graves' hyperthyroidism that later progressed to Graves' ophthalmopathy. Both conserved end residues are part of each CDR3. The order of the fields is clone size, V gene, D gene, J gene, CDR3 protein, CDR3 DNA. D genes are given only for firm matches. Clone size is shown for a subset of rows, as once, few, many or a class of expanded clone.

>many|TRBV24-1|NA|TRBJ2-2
CATSRGGGGELFF
TGTGCCACCAGTCGCGGAGGGGGGGGGGAGCTGTTTTTT
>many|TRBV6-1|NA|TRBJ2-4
CASSFDAKNIQYF
TGTGCCAGCAGCTTCGACGCCAAAAACATTCAGTACTTC
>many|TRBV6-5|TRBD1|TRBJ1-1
CASSYDRAMNTEAFF
TGTGCCAGCAGTTACGACAGGGCGATGAACACTGAAGCTTTCTTT
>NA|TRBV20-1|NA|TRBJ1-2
CSPTGYTF
TGCAGTCCGACCGGCTACACCTTC
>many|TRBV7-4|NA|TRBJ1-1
CASSGRRLNTEAFF
TGTGCCAGCAGCGGGAGACGGCTGAACACTGAAGCTTTCTTT
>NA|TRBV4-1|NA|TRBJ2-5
CASSQDEETQYF
TGCGCCAGCAGCCAAGACGAAGAGACCCAGTACTTC
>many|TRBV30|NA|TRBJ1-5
CAWSVGDYSNQPQHF
TGTGCCTGGAGTGTTGGGGATTATAGCAATCAGCCCCAGCATTTT
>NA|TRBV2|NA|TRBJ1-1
CASRSGREAFF
TGTGCCAGCAGGTCAGGGAGGGAAGCTTTCTTT
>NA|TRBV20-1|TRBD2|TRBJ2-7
CSAQPTSGRLYEQYF
TGCAGTGCACAACCGACTAGCGGGAGACTTTACGAGCAGTACTTC
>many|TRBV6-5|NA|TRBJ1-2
CASSKETSNYGYTF
TGTGCCAGCAGCAAGGAGACGTCTAACTATGGCTACACCTTC
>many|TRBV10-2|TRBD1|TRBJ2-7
CASSESMTGPTYEQYF
TGCGCCAGCAGTGAGTCGATGACAGGGCCAACCTACGAGCAGTACTTC
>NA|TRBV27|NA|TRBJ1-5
CASSSLRKREGVQPQHF
TGTGCCAGCAGTTCGTTGCGAAAAAGGGAAGGAGTTCAGCCCCAGCATTTT
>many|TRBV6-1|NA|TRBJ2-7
CASRNRRTDSTYEQYF
TGTGCCAGCAGGAATCGAAGGACAGACTCTACCTACGAGCAGTACTTC
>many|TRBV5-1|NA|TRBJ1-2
CASSLGTSVYGYTF
TGCGCCAGCAGCTTGGGGACGTCGGTCTATGGCTACACCTTC
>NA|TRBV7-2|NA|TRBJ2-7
CASSFGQPYSYEQYF
TGTGCCAGCAGCTTTGGACAGCCTTACTCCTACGAGCAGTACTTC
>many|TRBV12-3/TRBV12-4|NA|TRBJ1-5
CASSLSRTYQSQHF
TGTGCCAGCAGTCTATCACGTACGTATCAGTCCCAGCATTTT
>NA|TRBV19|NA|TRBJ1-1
CASSINTKNTEAFF
TGTGCCAGTAGTATTAACACCAAAAACACTGAAGCTTTCTTT
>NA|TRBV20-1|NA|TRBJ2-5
CSAEGETLYF
TGCAGTGCGGAAGGGGAGACCCTGTACTTC
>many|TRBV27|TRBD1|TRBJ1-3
CASSLDRGSGNTIYF
TGTGCCAGCAGTTTGGACAGGGGCTCTGGAAACACCATATATTTT
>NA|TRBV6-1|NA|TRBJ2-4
CASSDFVRVENIQYF
TGTGCCAGCAGTGATTTCGTCAGGGTAGAAAACATTCAGTACTTC
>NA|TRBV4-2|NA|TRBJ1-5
CASSSLAGASNQPQHF
TGTGCCAGCAGCTCACTCGCCGGGGCAAGCAATCAGCCCCAGCATTTT
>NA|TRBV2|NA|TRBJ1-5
CASSEWDNNQPQHF
TGTGCCAGCAGTGAATGGGACAACAATCAGCCCCAGCATTTT
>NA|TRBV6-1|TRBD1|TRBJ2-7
CASSEGQSISYEQYF
TGTGCCAGCAGTGAGGGACAGTCCATCTCCTACGAGCAGTACTTC